The 30 T cell receptor beta chains below come from one sample, sequenced in a study of CD8 T cells in Susac syndrome. Random-hexamer reverse transcription was applied to about 0.45 to 1 ug RNA. From the immunoSEQ multiplex PCR reads, TCRdb called clonotypes with MiXCR, one entry per CDR3 protein. The sample carries tens of thousands of distinct CDR3 sequences, about 94% recorded once. Sequenced sample: CD8+ T cells from PBMCs. Every receptor here comes from a human donor with multiple sclerosis.

In this sample, this clonotype turned up once. The V call is TRBV27, the J call TRBJ1-1, with 8 positions matching TRBD1. Germline lookup yields CDR1 MNHEY and CDR2 SMNVEV (reference sequence). V lost 4 bases, J lost 2 bases, and 3 bases stayed unmatched. This CDR3 spans 14 amino acids. The DNA for the CDR3 is TGTGCCAGCAGTTCTGGACAGGGAAACACTGAAGCTTTCTTT. Amino acid sequence: CASSSGQGNTEAFF.

V is TRBV2 and J is TRBJ2-1, with 12 bases that match TRBD2. J was trimmed by 6 bases and V by 6 bases; bases with no gene match: 6. The CDR3 runs to 15 residues. Germline CDR1 is SNHLY and CDR2 is FYNNEI. The CDR3 region is CASSPTSGGINEQFF. The CDR3 DNA follows: TGTGCCAGCAGCCCTACTAGCGGGGGGATCAATGAGCAGTTCTTC.

The genes are TRBV4-2 and TRBJ2-3, with TRBD2 identical over 8 bases. CDR1 LGHNA and CDR2 YNFKEQ come from the germline V gene. This CDR3 region has 19 residues. Trimming removed 1 base from V and 1 base from J; junction bases left unmatched: 13. Here the CDR3 DNA reads TGTGCCAGCAGCCAAGGAGCCTCTTATGGGACTAGAGGCACAGATACGCAGTATTTT. This sequence encodes CASSQGASYGTRGTDTQYF.

This chain connects TRBV21-1 to TRBJ2-3; the table's D call TRBD1 went unverified against the DNA. TRBV21-1 is deemed a pseudogene. CDR3 length equals 14 residues. The CDR3 protein is CASNQQGCTDTQYF. In nucleotides, the CDR3 is TGTGCCAGCAACCAACAGGGATGCACAGATACGCAGTATTTT.

The chain employs TRBV7-2 and TRBJ2-7; D is ambiguous. V was shortened by 2 bases and J by 0 bases, with 11 bases between the two germline ends. The length of the CDR3 is 15 residues. The germline V gene encodes CDR1 SGHTA and CDR2 FQGNSA. This chain's CDR3 is CASSLISDVSYEQYF. In DNA, the CDR3 is TGTGCCAGCAGCTTAATCTCCGACGTCTCCTACGAGCAGTACTTC.

CDR3 in amino acids: CASSFHRAGEQYF. CDR3 nucleotide sequence: TGTGCCAGCAGCTTCCACAGGGCGGGGGAGCAGTACTTC. The chain has TRBV7-9 and TRBJ2-7; D may correspond to TRBD1 or TRBD2 (6 bases each). The CDR3 totals 13 residues. Trimming shortened V by 3 bases and J by 7 bases, and 13 bases separated the two germline ends. CDR1 is SEHNR and CDR2 is FQNEAQ in the germline V gene (reference sequence).

This clonotype was detected only once. The chain joins TRBV27 to TRBJ1-2; 7 bases map to TRBD1. Germline values: CDR1 MNHEY, CDR2 SMNVEV (reference sequence). CDR3 length equals 17 residues. The trim removed 5 bases at V and 8 bases at J, leaving 20 bases unmatched. Here the CDR3 reads CASSLTRETGILGGYTF. The CDR3 DNA reads as TGTGCCAGCAGTCTGACGCGGGAGACAGGGATATTGGGCGGCTACACCTTC.

The CDR3 bases are TGCGCCAGCAGCCCGGACGGGCCTAACTATGGCTACACCTTC. As protein: CASSPDGPNYGYTF. The chain has TRBV4-1 and TRBJ1-2; D unresolved. There are 14 residues in the CDR3. Germline CDR1 reads MGHRA; CDR2 reads YSYEKL. V was trimmed by 4 bases and J by 0 bases, leaving 9 bases between them.

The chain links TRBV7-2 to TRBJ1-5; 9 bases agree with TRBD1. This CDR3 spans 16 amino acids. The germline V gene has CDR1 SGHTA and CDR2 FQGNSA. After removal of 3 bases from V and 1 base from J, the junction contained 4 bases not matched to a gene. The CDR3 DNA reads as TGTGCCAGCAGCTTCGAAGGACAGGGGAGCAATCAGCCCCAGCATTTT. This codes for CASSFEGQGSNQPQHF.

This chain connects TRBV12-3 or TRBV12-4 to TRBJ1-1; D uncertain. Trimming took off 6 bases at V and 1 base at J, with 12 bases between the two ends. The CDR3 contains 14 residues. CDR3 nucleotide sequence: TGTGCCAGCAGCCCAGCGGGTACGAACACTGAAGCTTTCTTT. Encoded protein: CASSPAGTNTEAFF.

The J gene is TRBJ2-5, the V gene TRBV25-1; no definite D call. Germline V lookup: CDR1 MGHDK, CDR2 SYGVNS. Between the trimmed V and J ends, which lost 4 bases and 2 bases, there was a span of 17 bases. This CDR3 region has 16 residues. For the CDR3, the DNA is TGTGCCAGCAGTGTACCTACAGAAAAACTACAAGAGACCCAGTACTTC. Its protein product is CASSVPTEKLQETQYF. Drawing the rest from reference TRBV25-1 and TRBJ2-5, the complete variable domain is EADIYQTPRYLVIGTGKKITLECSQTMGHDKMYWYQQDPGMELHLIHYSYGVNSTEKGDLSSESTVSRIRTEHFPLTLESARPSHTSQYLCASSVPTEKLQETQYFGPGTRLLVL.

V usage is TRBV19 and J usage is TRBJ2-3; D may correspond to TRBD1 or TRBD2 (5 bases each). Germline values: CDR1 LNHDA, CDR2 SQIVND (reference sequence). V lost 4 bases and J lost 2, with 16 bases in between. The CDR3 totals 16 residues. CDR3 sequence: CASSSPGTQATDTQYF. The CDR3 DNA reads as TGTGCCAGTAGTAGCCCCGGGACCCAAGCCACAGATACGCAGTATTTT.

The CDR3 spells CASSLPTGFLYGNTIYF. The CDR3 coding sequence is TGTGCCAGCAGCTTGCCGACAGGGTTTCTCTATGGAAACACCATATATTTT. This chain links TRBV5-6 with TRBJ1-3, with 7 bases matching TRBD1. Germline lookup yields CDR1 SGHDT and CDR2 YYEEEE. This CDR3 spans 17 amino acids. V shed 1 base and J 3 bases; nucleotides not matched to a gene: 10.

This chain connects TRBV27 to TRBJ2-2, with a weak D call TRBD1 (6 bases). CDR1 is MNHEY, CDR2 SMNVEV, per germline (reference sequence). Trimming took off 5 bases at V and 4 bases at J, with 11 bases between the two ends. There are 14 residues in the CDR3. The DNA of the CDR3 is TGTGCCAGCAGTCTTGGACAGCTCACCGGGGAGCTGTTTTTT. It encodes CASSLGQLTGELFF.

The rearrangement joins TRBV18 to TRBJ2-5; 7 bases map to TRBD1. Per the germline V gene, CDR1 is KGHSH and CDR2 is LQKENI. Trimming removed 5 bases from V and 5 bases from J; junction bases left unmatched: 5. CDR3 length: 13 amino acids. The CDR3 DNA follows: TGTGCCAGCTCAGAGACAGGGCGGGAGACCCAGTACTTC. This sequence encodes CASSETGRETQYF.

The chain employs TRBV9 and TRBJ2-7; D gene uncertain. The CDR3 contains 14 residues. Germline assignment: CDR1 SGDLS and CDR2 YYNGEE. With 3 bases removed from V and 2 bases from J, the gap between germline ends came to 12 bases. The CDR3 bases are TGTGCCAGCAGCGCCTCGTGGGCCCCCTACGAGCAGTACTTC. It translates to CASSASWAPYEQYF.

A single count supports this clonotype. V is TRBV20-1 and J is TRBJ2-1; 9 positions agree with TRBD2. After removal of 3 bases from V and 2 bases from J, the junction contained 5 bases not matched to a gene. CDR3 length: 15 amino acids. Germline CDR1 reads DFQATT; CDR2 reads SNEGSKA (reference sequence). CDR3 DNA: TGCAGTGCTAGGGAGACTAGCGGTACCTACAATGAGCAGTTCTTC. Translating gives CSARETSGTYNEQFF.

The J gene is TRBJ2-5, the V gene TRBV27; tentatively, D is TRBD2 (6 bases). Germline lookup yields CDR1 MNHEY and CDR2 SMNVEV (reference sequence). The CDR3 loop spans 14 amino acids. Deletions cut 3 bases from V and 4 bases from J, with 12 bases between. This chain's CDR3 is CASSFHELAETQYF. CDR3 bases: TGTGCCAGCAGTTTCCACGAACTAGCAGAGACCCAGTACTTC.

The chain carries TRBV7-9 and TRBJ1-5, with D maybe TRBD1 (5 bases). This CDR3 spans 17 amino acids. Trimming shortened V by 4 bases and J by 2 bases, and 18 bases separated the two germline ends. Germline CDR1 and CDR2: SEHNR and FQNEAQ (reference sequence). The CDR3 here is CASSSSRTILGNQPQHF. CDR3 coding DNA: TGTGCCAGCAGCTCATCCCGGACAATCCTTGGCAATCAGCCCCAGCATTTT.

CDR3: CASSPDRLAYEQYF. The CDR3 bases are TGCGCCAGCAGCCCGGACAGGTTAGCCTACGAGCAGTACTTC. The chain has TRBV4-1 and TRBJ2-7, with 7 bases that match TRBD1. J gave up 2 bases and V 4 bases, and 5 bases lay outside the gene matches. Germline CDR1 reads MGHRA; CDR2 reads YSYEKL. The CDR3 extends over 14 amino acids.

The chain has TRBV12-3 or TRBV12-4 and TRBJ2-5, with D uncertain. There are 13 residues in the CDR3. Trimming left V 3 bases short and J 5 bases short, with 10 bases between. Here the CDR3 reads CASSFPGEETQYF. CDR3 in DNA: TGTGCCAGCAGTTTCCCGGGTGAGGAGACCCAGTACTTC.

The chain recombines TRBV30 with TRBJ2-3, with TRBD1 matching 10 bases. Trimming at V came to 0 bases and at J to 2 bases, leaving 5 bases not matched to a gene. Germline V gene lookup returns CDR1 GTSNPN and CDR2 SVGIG (reference sequence). The CDR3 consists of 16 residues. CDR3 region: CAWSVRDRGFTDTQYF. The CDR3 DNA follows: TGTGCCTGGAGTGTTCGGGACAGGGGCTTCACAGATACGCAGTATTTT.

The chain carries TRBV6-2 or TRBV6-3 and TRBJ2-1; D is uncertain. V shed 7 bases and J shed 8 bases, with 24 bases lying between them. This CDR3 contains 16 residues. Germline CDR1 MNHEY, CDR2 SVGEGT. CDR3 in amino acids: CASTFLGYGQNDEQFF. The CDR3 bases are TGTGCCAGCACCTTTTTGGGGTATGGGCAGAACGATGAGCAGTTCTTC.

The chain is built from TRBV19 and TRBJ2-7; 10 bases are shared with TRBD1. After removal of 3 bases from V and 6 bases from J, the junction contained 14 bases not matched to a gene. In germline, CDR1 is LNHDA, CDR2 SQIVND (reference sequence). The CDR3 spans 17 residues. CDR3: CASSILFSGQGNSEQYF. The CDR3 DNA is TGTGCCAGTAGTATCCTCTTTTCGGGACAGGGGAACTCCGAGCAGTACTTC.

The rearrangement uses TRBV19 and TRBJ1-2, with D maybe TRBD1 (5 bases). V lost 3 bases to trimming and J lost 8 bases, with 10 bases between them. CDR3 size: 12 residues. Per the germline V gene, CDR1 is LNHDA and CDR2 is SQIVND (reference sequence). CDR3 bases: TGTGCCAGTAGTATGGGGGGGTCCGGCTACACCTTC. The encoded protein is CASSMGGSGYTF.

The J gene is TRBJ1-2, the V gene TRBV2; no clear D gene. This CDR3 spans 11 amino acids. Germline V gene data show CDR1 as SNHLY and CDR2 as FYNNEI. The V gene lost 7 bases and the J gene lost 7 bases, with 10 bases spanning the gap. DNA of the CDR3: TGTGCCAGCATCCGGTTAGTTGGCTACACCTTC. Translated: CASIRLVGYTF.

V and J are TRBV27 and TRBJ1-2; D call uncertain. Per germline, CDR1 MNHEY and CDR2 SMNVEV (reference sequence). The length of the CDR3 is 15 residues. V lost 0 bases to trimming and J lost 8 bases, with 16 bases between them. The CDR3 nucleotides are TGTGCCAGCAGTTTATCGAGAGTGGCCGGACTGGGCTACACCTTC. The encoded protein is CASSLSRVAGLGYTF.

The chain recombines TRBV19 with TRBJ2-7; 10 bases align to TRBD1. V lost 5 bases and J lost 1; bases outside the gene matches: 2. The CDR3 is 14 residues long. Looked up from germline, CDR1 is LNHDA and CDR2 is SQIVND (reference sequence). The CDR3 bases are TGTGCCAGTAGTGGGGACAGGGGATCCTACGAGCAGTACTTC. Its protein product is CASSGDRGSYEQYF.

The genes are TRBV15 and TRBJ1-1; 9 nucleotides match TRBD1. The CDR3 spans 15 residues. Germline loops: CDR1 LNHNV, CDR2 YYDKDF (reference sequence). Trimming cost V 5 bases and J 1 base; bases outside gene matches: 5. CDR3 amino acids: CATSGWTGENTEAFF. For the CDR3, the DNA is TGTGCCACCAGCGGCTGGACAGGGGAGAACACTGAAGCTTTCTTT.

J is TRBJ2-7 and V is TRBV30, with D possibly TRBD2 on 6 matching bases. V was shortened by 5 bases and J by 7 bases, with 12 bases between the two germline ends. The CDR3 extends over 11 amino acids. Germline V gene data show CDR1 as GTSNPN and CDR2 as SVGIG (reference sequence). The CDR3 here is CAWGTAGEQYF. In nucleotides, the CDR3 is TGTGCCTGGGGGACGGCGGGAGAGCAGTACTTC.